These 9 T cell receptor beta chains originate from one sample sequenced in a study of low-dose radiotherapy and immunotherapy resistance in tumors (dated by TCRdb to 2022 to 2024). Sequencing instrument: Illumina HiSeq 2500. Superscript III and a set of TRAV- and TRBV-specific primers were used to synthesize first-strand cDNA, so that both TCRalpha and TCRbeta chains were covered. TCRs were amplified for about 18 PCR cycles with Phusion, using a constant-region primer paired with the adapter attached to the V primers. TCRdb itself trimmed the public reads at Q25 with fastp, ran MiXCR and retained productive beta chains. Each entry merges the rows of one CDR3 protein and shows their most common DNA and genes. The sample profile shows fewer than 50,000 distinct CDR3 sequences; about 25% of them were found once. 9.5% to 13% of the sample is in the top ten clones. The sample's time point label, decoded: after trial treatment. Sample treatment or condition, as interpreted from the label and publication: LDRT plus nivolumab, ipilimumab, low-dose cyclophosphamide and aspirin (RACIN trial).

The sequences come from PBMCs, collected after low-dose radiotherapy plus immunotherapy. These receptors all come from a male donor with prostate cancer.

Relative to its sample, this clonotype is medium-sized. The CDR3 reads CSGLYRDRVYEQYF. The CDR3 nucleotides are TGCAGCGGCCTATACCGGGACAGGGTCTACGAGCAGTACTTC. This sequence joins TRBV29-1 and TRBJ2-7; 9 positions agree with TRBD1. This CDR3 comprises 14 residues. Germline loops: CDR1 SQVTM, CDR2 ANQGSEA. After removal of 7 bases from V and 3 bases from J, the junction contained 10 bases not matched to a gene.

This clonotype was seen more than once but under ten times. The chain is built from TRBV2 and TRBJ2-2; tentative D call: TRBD2 (5 bases). Germline values: CDR1 SNHLY, CDR2 FYNNEI. This CDR3 region has 14 residues. V was shortened by 4 bases and J by 4 bases, with 10 bases between the two germline ends. The CDR3: CASSVGESTGELFF. As DNA, the CDR3 is TGTGCCAGCAGTGTTGGGGAGAGCACCGGGGAGCTGTTTTTT.

This clonotype has ten or more counts. The rearrangement links TRBV6-2 or TRBV6-3 to TRBJ1-2, with D unresolved. CDR1 and CDR2 (germline): MNHEY, SVGEGT. This CDR3 spans 12 amino acids. Trimming took 7 bases from V and 5 from J, leaving 11 bases between them. The CDR3 region is CASISGSYGYTF. The CDR3 coding sequence is TGTGCCAGCATCTCAGGATCGTATGGCTACACCTTC.

This clonotype was recorded at least ten times. The J gene is TRBJ2-7, the V gene TRBV11-2; TRBD1 agrees at 11 bases. V was clipped by 0 bases and J by 4 bases; unmatched bases: 8. This CDR3 region has 17 residues. Germline loops: CDR1 SGHAT, CDR2 FQNNGV. The DNA of the CDR3 is TGTGCCAGCAGCTTAGATGGCAAGGACAGGGGGCCGTACGAGCAGTACTTC. Encoded protein: CASSLDGKDRGPYEQYF. The variable domain in full, with the rest retrieved from reference TRBV11-2 and TRBJ2-7, is EAGVAQSPRYKIIEKRQSVAFWCNPISGHATLYWYQQILGQGPKLLIQFQNNGVVDDSQLPKDRFSAERLKGVDSTLKIQPAKLEDSAVYLCASSLDGKDRGPYEQYFGPGTRLTVT.

This clonotype was counted many times. The chain's CDR3 is CASPQAADTSTDTQYF. DNA of the CDR3: TGTGCCAGCCCCCAGGCGGCAGATACTAGCACAGATACGCAGTATTTT. V usage is TRBV5-8 and J usage is TRBJ2-3; no clear D. V gave up 7 bases and J gave up 0 bases, with 18 bases separating them. Germline lookup yields CDR1 SGHTS and CDR2 YDEGEE. The CDR3 extends over 16 amino acids.

The table lists this clonotype with many counts. The chain links TRBV5-1 to TRBJ2-7; TRBD1 matches 10 bases. Unmatched junction bases numbered 9, after V lost 4 bases and J lost 2 bases. The CDR3 has 16 residues. Germline V gene data show CDR1 as SGHRS and CDR2 as YFSETQ. The CDR3, as DNA: TGCGCCAGCAGCCCCCCCACAGGACAGGGGGCCTACGAGCAGTACTTC. As protein: CASSPPTGQGAYEQYF.

This rearrangement joins TRBV28 to TRBJ1-1, with 9 bases fitting TRBD1. CDR3 length: 14 amino acids. After removal of 3 bases from V and 6 bases from J, the junction contained 5 bases not matched to a gene. Germline V CDR1 and CDR2: MDHEN, SYDVKM. Written as DNA, the CDR3 is TGTGCCAGCAGTTTTGGGACAGGGTTTTCTGAAGCTTTCTTT. Its translation: CASSFGTGFSEAFF.

V gene TRBV5-6 combines with J gene TRBJ2-3, with TRBD2 matching over 14 bases. CDR1 is SGHDT, CDR2 YYEEEE, per germline. The CDR3 contains 19 residues. Trimming took 3 bases from V and 0 from J; bases not matched to a gene: 9. CDR3 nucleotides: TGTGCCAGCAGCTGGGGACTAGCGGGGGCGGTATCTAGCACAGATACGCAGTATTTT. Protein: CASSWGLAGAVSSTDTQYF.

This clonotype was counted many times. The CDR3: CASSQDRELTNGYTF. Written as DNA, the CDR3 is TGTGCCAGCAGCCAAGATCGCGAGCTTACTAACGGCTACACCTTC. The chain combines TRBV3-1 with TRBJ1-2; D gene ambiguous. The V gene's germline CDR1 is LGHDT and CDR2 YNNKEL (reference sequence). V gave up 0 bases and J gave up 8 bases, with 16 bases separating them. This CDR3 is built from 15 residues.